These T cell receptor beta chains were read from a single sample in a study of blood T cell repertoires in COVID-19. Sequencing used immunoSEQ multiplex PCR; TCRdb keeps in-frame clones, though not all of them. The sample lists nearly 250,000 clones, more than 80% occurring once. The specimen was PBMCs or T cells enriched from blood (not recorded which). The receptors derive from a man aged 45-60 years who had been exposed to COVID-19. The CDR3 runs from the conserved cysteine through the conserved F or W. The D gene is left open where the match is weak. The size entry is marked missing in some rows and otherwise reads once, few, many or a size class.

TRBV6-5	15	.	TRBD1	TRBJ1-1	TGTGCCAGCCAGGAGAGAGGGGGCCTGAACACTGAAGCTTTCTTT	CASQERGGLNTEAFF
TRBV3-1/TRBV3-2	15	.	.	TRBJ1-6	TGTGCCAGCAGCCAAAGGGGATATGATAATTCACCCCTCCACTTT	CASSQRGYDNSPLHF
TRBV9	14	.	.	TRBJ2-4	TGTGCCAGCAGCGTATCAGGAGGCAAAAACATTCAGTACTTC	CASSVSGGKNIQYF
TRBV24-1	15	once	TRBD1	TRBJ2-7	TGTGCCACCAGTGACCCCGGGACAGGGGTGGACGAGCAGTACTTC	CATSDPGTGVDEQYF
TRBV9	16	few	TRBD1	TRBJ1-2	TGTGCCAGCAGCGTGAATATGGGACAGGCGAATGACGGCTACACCTTC	CASSVNMGQANDGYTF
TRBV11-3	14	.	.	TRBJ1-1	TGTGCCAGCAGCTTCCAGGGGTCGGTCACTGAAGCTTTCTTT	CASSFQGSVTEAFF
TRBV21-1	17	.	.	TRBJ1-1	TGTGCCAGCAGCAAAGCAGTCGTAGGACAGGGTGGTACTGAAGCTTTCTTT	CASSKAVVGQGGTEAFF
TRBV7-9	14	.	.	TRBJ2-1	TGTGCCAGCAGCTTAGCGGGAGACTACAATGAGCAGTTCTTC	CASSLAGDYNEQFF
TRBV5-4	15	.	TRBD2	TRBJ2-3	TGTGCCAGCAGCCCTAGGGCGGGAGATATAGATACGCAGTATTTT	CASSPRAGDIDTQYF
TRBV15	15	.	.	TRBJ2-6	TGTGCCACGCTCAGATCGGGCTCTGGGGCCAACGTCCTGACTTTC	CATLRSGSGANVLTF
TRBV5-1	14	.	.	TRBJ2-1	TGCGCCAGCAGCTCACAGGTCCTCGTCAATGAGCAGTTCTTC	CASSSQVLVNEQFF
TRBV5-1	14	.	.	TRBJ1-5	TGCGCCAGCAGCCTGGACTATAGCAATCAGCCCCAGCATTTT	CASSLDYSNQPQHF